This entry lists 21 T cell receptor beta chains sequenced from one sample in a study of regulatory T cells in long-lasting Graves disease. Documented time point: newly diagnosed GD, antithyroid drugs for less than 3 months. RNA from PBMCs was the source of the TCR library. Both iRepertoire HTBI primers and Arm-PCR of CDR3 regions were used to build the TCR beta libraries. TCRdb analysed the multiplex PCR reads with MiXCR anew, one entry per CDR3 protein. This sample has about 500,000 distinct CDR3 sequences, with 15% to 20% found just once. This same sample was also taken into another study, of T cells in Graves' hyperthyroidism and ophthalmopathy.

The input for sequencing was peripheral blood mononuclear cells (PBMCs), taken at new diagnosis, from a patient treated with antithyroid drugs. The receptors shown here come from a man aged 35 to 55 with Graves disease.

This clonotype was detected many times. The chain joins TRBV10-3 to TRBJ2-3; D is unresolved. Trimming pared 0 bases from V and 1 base from J, leaving 5 bases between. CDR1 is ENHRY, CDR2 SYGVKD, per germline. The CDR3 spans 14 residues. Written as DNA, the CDR3 is TGTGCCATCAGTGAGTCGACGGGCACAGATACGCAGTATTTT. Translated: CAISESTGTDTQYF.

There are many counts of this clonotype. V and J are TRBV7-8 and TRBJ2-7; D may be TRBD1 (6 bases). CDR1 and CDR2 (germline): SGHVS, FQNEAQ. CDR3 length equals 15 residues. The germline V and J ends were trimmed by 4 bases and 1 base, with 14 bases remaining between them. This CDR3 reads CASSSPWDTSYEQYF. The CDR3 DNA reads TGTGCCAGCAGCTCCCCGTGGGACACGTCCTACGAGCAGTACTTC.

This clonotype appeared many times. The rearrangement uses TRBV3-1 and TRBJ2-7; 8 positions agree with TRBD2. V lost 1 base and J lost 0; bases outside the gene matches: 5. The CDR3 length is 16 residues. Germline CDR1 LGHDT, CDR2 YNNKEL (reference sequence). The CDR3 sequence is CASSQGLAPYSYEQYF. As DNA, the CDR3 is TGTGCCAGCAGCCAAGGACTAGCGCCGTACTCCTACGAGCAGTACTTC.

This clonotype was seen only a few times. This rearrangement joins TRBV18 to TRBJ1-1; TRBD1 matches 7 bases. The trim removed 4 bases at V and 4 bases at J, leaving 12 bases unmatched. Germline-derived CDR1 and CDR2 are KGHSH and LQKENI. The CDR3 is made up of 16 amino acids. For the CDR3, the DNA is TGTGCCAGCTCACTAACGACAGGGCCGGACGGCACTGAAGCTTTCTTT. Translating it yields CASSLTTGPDGTEAFF.

Comment on this clonotype: This clone may be a read error of a much larger clone one base away. This rearrangement joins TRBV9 to TRBJ2-3, with TRBD2 as a possible D gene (7 bases). The CDR3 is made up of 15 amino acids. CDR1 is SGDLS, CDR2 YYNGEE, per germline. The DNA for the CDR3 is TGTGTCAGCAGCTTACAAGCGGGACACACAGATACGCAGTATTTT. It codes for CVSSLQAGHTDTQYF.

The rearrangement links TRBV20-1 to TRBJ1-6; 9 bases are shared with TRBD1. Germline-derived CDR1 and CDR2 are DFQATT and SNEGSKA (reference sequence). After removal of 1 base from V and 10 bases from J, the junction contained 8 bases not matched to a gene. The CDR3 consists of 15 residues. The CDR3 nucleotides read TGCAGTGCTAGAGCGGTGACAGGGGGGCAATCACCCCTCCACTTT. Its translation is CSARAVTGGQSPLHF.

This clonotype was observed many times. The CDR3 loop is CASSSGEDRGISYEQYF. CDR3 bases: TGTGCCAGCAGTTCAGGCGAGGACAGGGGTATTTCCTACGAGCAGTACTTC. The chain employs TRBV2 and TRBJ2-7, with 9 bases fitting TRBD1. The V gene end was trimmed by 5 bases and the J gene end by 1 base; junction bases not matched to a gene: 12. Germline loops: CDR1 SNHLY, CDR2 FYNNEI. The CDR3 consists of 17 residues.

This chain connects TRBV6-2 or TRBV6-3 to TRBJ2-1; D may correspond to TRBD1 or TRBD2 (5 bases each). The length of the CDR3 is 16 residues. Per the germline V gene, CDR1 is MNHEY and CDR2 is SVGEGT. V lost 0 bases to trimming and J lost 4 bases, with 13 bases between them. The CDR3 loop reads CASSYSGAPRYNEQFF. The CDR3 DNA is TGTGCCAGCAGTTACTCCGGGGCCCCCCGTTACAATGAGCAGTTCTTC.

J is TRBJ1-4 and V is TRBV10-3; 7 bases are shared with TRBD1. Germline values: CDR1 ENHRY, CDR2 SYGVKD. The CDR3 has 15 residues. Losses at the gene ends were 2 bases for V and 4 bases for J; bases not matched to a gene: 4. This CDR3 is CAISEAQGNNEKLFF. Here the CDR3 DNA reads TGTGCCATCAGTGAGGCACAGGGGAATAATGAAAAACTGTTTTTT.

This clonotype was seen repeatedly, ten times or more. The chain recombines TRBV20-1 with TRBJ2-1; D is possibly TRBD1 (5 bases). The ends were cut back, 0 bases at V and 2 bases at J, with 17 bases in the middle. Germline loops: CDR1 DFQATT, CDR2 SNEGSKA (reference sequence). The CDR3 has 17 residues. This CDR3 reads CSARDFRYRGPYNEQFF. The CDR3 DNA reads TGCAGTGCTAGAGATTTCCGGTATAGGGGCCCCTACAATGAGCAGTTCTTC.

The chain joins TRBV20-1 to TRBJ2-7; 12 nucleotides line up with TRBD2. CDR3 size: 14 residues. The germline CDR1 and CDR2 sequences are DFQATT and SNEGSKA (reference sequence). The trim removed 1 base at V and 3 bases at J, leaving 1 base unmatched. CDR3 nucleotides: TGCAGTGCTAGAGGGACTAGCGGGGACTACGAGCAGTACTTC. Protein product: CSARGTSGDYEQYF.

This clonotype was seen many times. V usage is TRBV7-3 and J usage is TRBJ2-1; 7 bases map to TRBD2. The trim removed 5 bases at V and 7 bases at J, leaving 8 bases unmatched. There are 14 residues in the CDR3. Germline V gives CDR1 SGHTA, CDR2 FQGTGA. DNA of the CDR3: TGTGCCAGCAGCATCGCCTCCGGGAGGAATGAGCAGTTCTTC. Amino acids: CASSIASGRNEQFF.

This clonotype was observed at least ten times. V usage is TRBV20-1 and J usage is TRBJ2-2, with TRBD2 matching over 10 bases. This CDR3 has 16 residues. Germline V lookup: CDR1 DFQATT, CDR2 SNEGSKA (reference sequence). V lost 6 bases and J lost 7; bases outside the gene matches: 14. The CDR3, as DNA: TGCAGTGCCCCTCCGGCTAGCGGGGGTTCTGGCGGGGAGCTGTTTTTT. Its translation is CSAPPASGGSGGELFF.

The chain links TRBV9 to TRBJ2-7, with unresolved D. Trimming removed 4 bases at V and 4 bases at J, with 18 bases between. CDR3 size: 15 residues. From germline, CDR1 is SGDLS and CDR2 YYNGEE. The CDR3, as DNA: TGTGCCAGCAGCCCCGGGCGTGGAATGCAGTACGAGCAGTACTTC. This codes for CASSPGRGMQYEQYF.

In this sample, this clonotype turned up a few times. This chain uses TRBV5-1 with TRBJ2-1, with TRBD2 as a possible D gene (6 bases). This CDR3 is 13 amino acids long. Germline assignment: CDR1 SGHRS and CDR2 YFSETQ. V was clipped by 4 bases and J by 6 bases, with 11 bases between them. CDR3 region: CASSTGLTNEQFF. DNA of the CDR3: TGCGCCAGCAGCACTGGACTAACCAATGAGCAGTTCTTC.

This clonotype was seen only a few times. The rearrangement joins TRBV27 to TRBJ1-3, with D perhaps matching TRBD1 (6 bases). Germline CDR1 and CDR2: MNHEY and SMNVEV (reference sequence). This CDR3 spans 12 amino acids. V was pared by 8 bases and J by 4 bases, with 9 bases between. CDR3 nucleotide sequence: TGTGCCAGCTATGGACAGGGAAACACCATATATTTT. It yields the protein CASYGQGNTIYF.

This clonotype was counted at least ten times. The rearrangement joins TRBV15 to TRBJ1-1; no definite D call. CDR1 and CDR2 from the germline V gene are LNHNV and YYDKDF (reference sequence). Between the trimmed V and J ends, which lost 1 base and 2 bases, there was a span of 11 bases. This CDR3 comprises 15 residues. The CDR3 nucleotides are TGTGCCACCAGCAGAGCTGACCGAAAAAACACTGAAGCTTTCTTT. Translation: CATSRADRKNTEAFF.

At least ten counts were recorded for this clonotype. This sequence joins TRBV6-2 or TRBV6-3 and TRBJ2-5; tentative D call: TRBD2 (6 bases). Per germline, CDR1 MNHEY and CDR2 SVGEGT. Trimming removed 4 bases from V and 3 bases from J, with 15 bases in between. The CDR3 sequence is 15 residues long. CDR3 protein: CASSSAGRPKETQYF. CDR3 nucleotides: TGTGCCAGCAGTTCCGCGGGACGTCCCAAAGAGACCCAGTACTTC.

This clonotype was seen more than once but under ten times. The junction departs from the called germline gene at one end, perhaps through a read error. This sequence joins TRBV20-1 and TRBJ1-5, with D unresolved. Germline assignment: CDR1 DFQATT and CDR2 SNEGSKA (reference sequence). There are 14 residues in the CDR3. The CDR3 nucleotides read TGCAGTGCCGTGGACCCACATAGCGATCAGCCCCAGCATTTT. Its protein is CSAVDPHSDQPQHF.

The chain joins TRBV28 to TRBJ2-1; no reliable D call. Germline CDR1 reads MDHEN; CDR2 reads SYDVKM. The germline V and J ends were trimmed by 6 bases and 6 bases, with 15 bases remaining between them. There are 14 residues in the CDR3. The CDR3 coding sequence is TGTGCCAGCAGCAGCTCTAGTACGGTCAATGAGCAGTTCTTC. The encoded protein is CASSSSSTVNEQFF. Full variable domain (outside the CDR3, taken from reference TRBV28 and TRBJ2-1): DVKVTQSSRYLVKRTGEKVFLECVQDMDHENMFWYRQDPGLGLRLIYFSYDVKMKEKGDIPEGYSVSREKKERFSLILESASTNQTSMYLCASSSSSTVNEQFFGPGTRLTVL.

This clonotype was seen many times. The CDR3 region has the DNA TGCGCCAGCAGCTTGGGGGACAGGGTTGTCAATGAGCAGTTCTTC. Protein: CASSLGDRVVNEQFF. The chain links TRBV5-1 to TRBJ2-5; 9 bases map to TRBD1. Judging by the DNA end, TRBJ2-1 fits better; the J call may be wrong. This CDR3 comprises 15 residues. Germline V gene sequence: CDR1 SGHRS, CDR2 YFSETQ.